This TCR beta chain was sequenced during a study of early T cells in non-severe SARS-CoV-2 infection. The wider study: Unsorted whole blood bulk RNA was sequenced, with unpaired chains.

The TCR library protocol was used to attach unique molecular identifiers. These identifiers were attached to individual cDNA molecules. A single record per CDR3 protein comes from TCRdb applying MiXCR to the 5' RACE reads. The repertoire holds more than 85,000 distinct CDR3 sequences, with 16% as singletons. The sample holds many counts of this clonotype. Its antigen is still unknown. General observations from the study: Private and CD4 specificities were missed by VDJdb matching, which favored anti-spike CD8 responses.

This TCR derives from an adult who was a healthcare worker with PCR-confirmed SARS-CoV-2 infection or an uninfected control (not recorded which). Sequenced: whole blood.

DNA for the CDR3: TGTGCCAGCAGTGAATTCGGGTTTTATTCGGGAGAGCAGTACTTC. Its translation: CASSEFGFYSGEQYF. The rearrangement uses TRBV25-1 and TRBJ2-7; D may be TRBD2 (5 bases). With 1 base removed from V and 7 bases from J, the gap between germline ends came to 17 bases. Per the germline V gene, CDR1 is MGHDK and CDR2 is SYGVNS. The CDR3 extends over 15 amino acids.